This T cell receptor (beta chain) is drawn from a study of yellow fever vaccine responses in identical twins. Study-level results: The T cell response to vaccination in identical twins was reportedly partly convergent and partly personalized.

Worth noting for this clonotype: Antigen unknown.

After removal of 8 bases from V and 0 bases from J, the junction contained 0 bases not matched to a gene. The germline V gene has CDR1 MDHEN and CDR2 SYDVKM. The CDR3 loop spans 14 amino acids. Each CDR3 protein gets one entry after TCRdb re-called the RT-PCR reads with MiXCR. The table lists about 18,000 distinct CDR3 sequences, around 67% of them singletons. This clonotype was obtained from a woman under 30 who received the yellow fever vaccine. Sequences were derived from T cells from blood (PBMCs), unsorted or a sorted subset (not recorded which), sampled before or after yellow fever vaccination (not recorded which). This rearrangement joins TRBV28 to TRBJ2-3; 12 bases map to TRBD2. The CDR3 loop is CASLAGGSTDTQYF. In DNA form, the CDR3 reads TGTGCCAGCCTAGCGGGAGGGAGCACAGATACGCAGTATTTT.